This T cell receptor beta chain is drawn from a study of T cells in Graves' hyperthyroidism and ophthalmopathy. This CDR3 spans 15 amino acids. V lost 4 bases, J lost 3 bases, and 6 bases stayed unmatched. At least ten counts were recorded for this clonotype. Researchers barred patients who had uncontrolled infection, other autoimmune disease, pregnancy or lactation. TCR beta CDR3 region amplification was performed from RNA transcripts. During a first-round RT-PCR of the TCR CDR3, the HTBI primer set was used. MiXCR was run by TCRdb on the multiplex PCR reads, yielding one entry per CDR3 protein. The data show roughly 720,000 distinct CDR3 sequences, about 18% seen once.

The origin of this receptor is a man aged 45 to 65 with Graves' hyperthyroidism. Sequencing was carried out using blood. The chain couples TRBV12-3 or TRBV12-4 to TRBJ2-3, with 8 bases that match TRBD2. The CDR3: CASSSSSGTTDTQYF. The CDR3 coding sequence is TGTGCCAGCAGTTCTAGTAGCGGGACTACAGATACGCAGTATTTT.